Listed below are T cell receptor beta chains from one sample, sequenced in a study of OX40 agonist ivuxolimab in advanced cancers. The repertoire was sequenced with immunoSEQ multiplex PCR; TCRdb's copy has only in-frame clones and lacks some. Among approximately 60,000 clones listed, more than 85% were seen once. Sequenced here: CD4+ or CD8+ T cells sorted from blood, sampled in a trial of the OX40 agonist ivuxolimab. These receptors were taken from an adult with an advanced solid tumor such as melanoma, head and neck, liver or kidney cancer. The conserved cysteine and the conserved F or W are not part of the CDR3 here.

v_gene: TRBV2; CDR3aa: ASTDTDRGNLYEQY
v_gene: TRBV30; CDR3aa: AWSAPLAGELF
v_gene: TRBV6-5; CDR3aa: ASSYSAGGYT
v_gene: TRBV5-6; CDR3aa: ASSLGQGADTQY
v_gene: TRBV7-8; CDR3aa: ASSKLLGDWGGNTIY
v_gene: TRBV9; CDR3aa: ASSVHAGAYVGPTDTQY
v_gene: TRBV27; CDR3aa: ASSYGTSGYEQY
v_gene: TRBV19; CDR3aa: ASSIDAPEQPQH
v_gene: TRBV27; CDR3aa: ASSLDGGGDFDEQY
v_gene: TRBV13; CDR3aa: ASSSGRNLHNEKLF
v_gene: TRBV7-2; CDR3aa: ASSLAGTGRYEQY
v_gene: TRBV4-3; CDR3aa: ASSQDVTGHRTGELF
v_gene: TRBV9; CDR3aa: ASSVPRDRGPGANVLT
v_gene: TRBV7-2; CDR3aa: ASSGAGPYEQY
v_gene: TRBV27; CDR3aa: ASSQEPLVWETQY
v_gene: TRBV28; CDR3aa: ASRRPENSNQPQH
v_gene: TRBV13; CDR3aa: ASSSRGLALKYNEQF
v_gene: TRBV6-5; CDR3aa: ASSYAPGQGTEAF
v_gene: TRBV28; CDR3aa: ASSLGGQGEKLF
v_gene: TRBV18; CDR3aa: ASSPGLAEYSYNEQF
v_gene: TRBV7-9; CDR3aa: ASSLIIDSLSQETQY
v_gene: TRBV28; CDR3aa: ASSLISQARTIY
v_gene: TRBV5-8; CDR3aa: ASSPREVKSYEQY
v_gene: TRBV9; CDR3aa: ASSVEGGTEEAF
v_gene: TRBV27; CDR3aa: ASRPSVGRALFRYEQY
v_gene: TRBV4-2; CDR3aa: ASSQLPGATYEQY